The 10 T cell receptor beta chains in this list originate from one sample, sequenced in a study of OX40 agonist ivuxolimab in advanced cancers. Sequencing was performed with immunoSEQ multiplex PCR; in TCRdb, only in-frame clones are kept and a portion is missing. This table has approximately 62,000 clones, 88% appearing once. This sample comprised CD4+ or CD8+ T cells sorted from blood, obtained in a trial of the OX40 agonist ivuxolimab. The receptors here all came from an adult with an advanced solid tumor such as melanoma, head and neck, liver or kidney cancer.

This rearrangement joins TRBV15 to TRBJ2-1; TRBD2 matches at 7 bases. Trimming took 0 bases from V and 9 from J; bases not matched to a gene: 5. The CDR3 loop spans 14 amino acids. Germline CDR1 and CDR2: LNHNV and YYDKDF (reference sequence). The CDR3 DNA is TGTGCCACCAGCAGAGATCGGGGGGTATTTGAGCAGTTCTTC. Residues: CATSRDRGVFEQFF.

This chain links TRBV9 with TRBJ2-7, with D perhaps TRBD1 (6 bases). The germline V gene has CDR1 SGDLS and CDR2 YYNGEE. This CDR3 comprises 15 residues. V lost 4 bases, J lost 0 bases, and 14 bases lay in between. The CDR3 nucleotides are TGTGCCAGCAGCTTTGGGGGCGCAAGCTCCTACGAGCAGTACTTC. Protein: CASSFGGASSYEQYF.

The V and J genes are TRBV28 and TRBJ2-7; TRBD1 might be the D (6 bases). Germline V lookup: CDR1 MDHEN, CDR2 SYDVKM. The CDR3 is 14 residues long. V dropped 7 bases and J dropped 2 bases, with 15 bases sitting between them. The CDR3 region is CASNKQGSTYEQYF. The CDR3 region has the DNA TGTGCCAGCAATAAACAGGGTTCTACCTACGAGCAGTACTTC.

The CDR3 is CASSPGTAEGYGYTF. DNA for the CDR3: TGTGCCAGCAGTCCCGGGACTGCAGAGGGATATGGCTACACCTTC. The genes are TRBV28 and TRBJ1-2, with D possibly being TRBD1 (5 bases). The CDR3 has 15 amino acids. Trimming cost V 5 bases and J 5 bases, with 18 bases left between them. Germline CDR1 MDHEN, CDR2 SYDVKM.

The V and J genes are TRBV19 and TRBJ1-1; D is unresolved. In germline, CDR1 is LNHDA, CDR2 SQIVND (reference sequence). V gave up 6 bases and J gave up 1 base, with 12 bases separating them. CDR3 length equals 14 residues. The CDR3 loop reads CASRQLWENTEAFF. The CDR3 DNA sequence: TGTGCCAGTAGACAGTTGTGGGAGAACACTGAAGCTTTCTTT.

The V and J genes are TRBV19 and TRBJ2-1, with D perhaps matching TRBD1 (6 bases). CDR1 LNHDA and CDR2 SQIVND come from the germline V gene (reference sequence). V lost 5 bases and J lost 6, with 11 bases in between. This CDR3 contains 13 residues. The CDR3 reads CASSQDRSNEQFF. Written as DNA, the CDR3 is TGTGCCAGTAGTCAAGACAGGAGCAATGAGCAGTTCTTC.

This CDR3 reads CASSFDHRGGTEAFF. Here the CDR3 DNA reads TGTGCCAGCAGTTTCGACCACAGGGGGGGCACTGAAGCTTTCTTT. J is TRBJ1-1 and V is TRBV28; TRBD1 matches 8 bases. This CDR3 region has 15 residues. Germline V gene sequence: CDR1 MDHEN, CDR2 SYDVKM. The J segment lost 4 bases and the V segment lost 3 bases, leaving 7 bases of the junction unmatched.

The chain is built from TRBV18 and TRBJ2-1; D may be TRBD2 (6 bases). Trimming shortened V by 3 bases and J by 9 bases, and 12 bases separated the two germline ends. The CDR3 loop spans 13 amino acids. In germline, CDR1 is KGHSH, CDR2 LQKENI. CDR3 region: CASSPGLSGEQFF. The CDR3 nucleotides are TGTGCCAGCTCACCGGGACTGTCGGGTGAGCAGTTCTTC.

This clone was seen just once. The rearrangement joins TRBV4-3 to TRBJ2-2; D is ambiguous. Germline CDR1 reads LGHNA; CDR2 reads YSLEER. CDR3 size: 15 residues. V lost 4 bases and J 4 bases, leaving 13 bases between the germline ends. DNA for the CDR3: TGCGCCAGCAGCCCCCGTACCGAAGCCACCGGGGAGCTGTTTTTT. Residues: CASSPRTEATGELFF.

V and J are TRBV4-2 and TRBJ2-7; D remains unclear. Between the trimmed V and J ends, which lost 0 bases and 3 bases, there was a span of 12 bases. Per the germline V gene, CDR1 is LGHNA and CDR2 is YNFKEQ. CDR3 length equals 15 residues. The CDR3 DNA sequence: TGTGCCAGCAGCCAAGATTTAACCCCAATCTACGAGCAGTACTTC. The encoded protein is CASSQDLTPIYEQYF.